This T cell receptor beta chain was captured in a study of blood T cell repertoires in COVID-19. Study in general: Sites across the United States, Italy and Spain contributed samples from acute and convalescent COVID-19. T cells, B-cell-depleted T cells, or PBMCs supplied cDNA or gDNA.

The CDR3 covers 13 residues. CDR1 is GTSNPN, CDR2 SVGIG, per germline (reference sequence). Between the trimmed V and J ends, which lost 4 bases and 6 bases, there was a span of 10 bases. This clone came up once. Original processing methods: Reference gene primer amplification gave estimated nucleated cell counts. Sequencing used immunoSEQ multiplex PCR; TCRdb keeps in-frame clones, though not all of them. The V and J calls and clone size are taken from that table; D and trimming were inferred from the DNA. The table has 150,000 to 200,000 clones, approximately 83% seen once. The sample comprised peripheral blood. The receptor's source is a woman of 80 years or more with acute or convalescent COVID-19. The genes are TRBV30 and TRBJ1-6, with a tentative D call TRBD1 (6 bases). The CDR3 is CAWTTGTNSPLHF. In DNA, the CDR3 is TGTGCCTGGACCACAGGGACTAATTCACCCCTCCACTTT.